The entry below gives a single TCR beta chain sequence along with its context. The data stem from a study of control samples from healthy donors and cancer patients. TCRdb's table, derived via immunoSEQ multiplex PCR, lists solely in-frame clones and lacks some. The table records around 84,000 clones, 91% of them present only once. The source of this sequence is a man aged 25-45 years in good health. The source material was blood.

This CDR3 reads CATSDRGQAGHTQYF. As DNA, the CDR3 is TGTGCCACCAGTGATCGAGGACAGGCGGGACATACGCAGTATTTT. This rearrangement joins TRBV24-1 to TRBJ2-3; tentative D call: TRBD1 (7 bases). V lost 3 bases, J lost 7 bases, and 16 bases lay in between. Germline CDR1 reads KGHDR; CDR2 reads SFDVKD. This CDR3 has 15 amino acids.